This TCR beta chain is drawn from a study of shared clonotypes between healthy human individuals. The junction had 6 bases not matched to a gene; V was cut back by 5 bases and J by 9 bases. Germline CDR1 MNHNS, CDR2 SASEGT. The CDR3 totals 14 residues. Data came from immunoSEQ multiplex PCR; TCRdb stores just in-frame clones and leaves some out. The table lists 2 million to 2.5 million clones, just under 95% of them singletons, with 0.37% in the top ten. This receptor was obtained from a man aged 18 to 35 in good health. Some clones in this sample may be carry-over from other donors' samples. Sequencing was carried out using naive CD4+ T cells from PBMCs. Documented subset: CD45RA+ positively selected. The rearrangement uses TRBV6-1 and TRBJ2-1, with 11 bases aligning to TRBD1. CDR3 region: CASSWTGGQGEQFF. The CDR3 nucleotides read TGTGCCAGCAGTTGGACAGGGGGCCAGGGTGAGCAGTTCTTC.